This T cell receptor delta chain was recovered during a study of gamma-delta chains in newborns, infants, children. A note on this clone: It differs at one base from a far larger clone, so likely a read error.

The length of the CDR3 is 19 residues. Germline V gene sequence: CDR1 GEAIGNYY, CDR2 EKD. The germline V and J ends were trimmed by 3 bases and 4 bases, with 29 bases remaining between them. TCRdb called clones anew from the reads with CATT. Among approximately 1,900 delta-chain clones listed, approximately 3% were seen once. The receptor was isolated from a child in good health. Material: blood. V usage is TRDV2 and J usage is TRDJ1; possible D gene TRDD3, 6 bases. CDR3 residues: CACDRPNSRGGLYGDKLIF. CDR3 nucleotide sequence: TGTGCCTGTGACCGACCTAATTCACGAGGGGGACTGTATGGCGATAAACTCATCTTT.